This record concerns one T cell receptor beta chain sequence. This record belongs to a study of technical replicates of blood from a few donors. V dropped 4 bases and J dropped 10; count of bases not matched to a gene: 11. Germline V gene data show CDR1 as SGHDN and CDR2 as FVKESK. This CDR3 is built from 16 residues. The data were produced by immunoSEQ multiplex PCR, yet TCRdb's version contains in-frame clones alone and is incomplete. The sample lists tens of thousands of clones, 86% occurring once. V gene TRBV14 combines with J gene TRBJ1-6, with TRBD1 identical over 9 bases. The material sequenced was PBMCs. The receptor comes from a human donor in good health. Some clones in this sample may be carry-over from other donors' samples. CDR3 coding DNA: TGTGCCAGCAGCCGAGAGACAGGGACAGGGCGGTCACCCCTCCACTTT. Translation: CASSRETGTGRSPLHF.